These T cell receptor beta chains were read from a single sample in a study of Graves' ophthalmopathy and Graves' hyperthyroidism. TCRdb re-called the multiplex PCR reads through MiXCR, storing one row per CDR3 protein. The sample comprises more than 1,000,000 distinct CDR3 sequences, 35% to 40% of which are singletons, and around 10% rests with the top ten. Sequenced: peripheral blood or thyroid tissue (not recorded which). The receptor source for this set is an adult man with Graves' hyperthyroidism. Each CDR3 is given with its conserved first and last residue. The D gene is left open where the match is weak. Clone size appears in some rows only: once, few, many, or a class for an expanded clone.

TRBV11-3	-	TRBJ2-7	TRBD1	CASSTRQGRGEQYF	TGTGCCAGCAGCACACGACAGGGGCGAGGGGAGCAGTACTTC
TRBV2	-	TRBJ2-5	-	CASSERDGTQYF	TGTGCCAGCAGTGAAAGGGACGGGACCCAGTACTTC
TRBV6-6	-	TRBJ2-2	TRBD1	CATTRWNRGITGELFF	TGTGCCACCACCCGGTGGAACAGGGGGATCACCGGGGAGCTGTTTTTT
TRBV14	-	TRBJ1-2	-	CASSLQGRKTNYGYTF	TGTGCCAGCAGTTTGCAGGGACGAAAGACTAACTATGGCTACACCTTC
TRBV9	-	TRBJ1-4	-	CASSVLSGTNEKLFF	TGTGCCAGCAGCGTATTGAGTGGGACTAATGAAAAACTGTTTTTT
TRBV9	-	TRBJ2-5	-	CASSVGQEGDQETQYF	TGTGCCAGCAGCGTAGGACAGGAGGGTGACCAAGAGACCCAGTACTTC
TRBV7-9	few	TRBJ2-7	-	CASSLNGEGVNAYEQYF	TGTGCCAGCAGCTTAAATGGGGAAGGGGTAAATGCCTACGAGCAGTACTTC
TRBV12-3/TRBV12-4	few	TRBJ2-5	TRBD2	CASGGLAGGPRETQYF	TGTGCCAGCGGTGGACTAGCGGGAGGGCCCCGAGAGACCCAGTACTTC
TRBV20-1	many	TRBJ2-7	TRBD2	CSARTSGNSYEQYF	TGCAGTGCTAGGACTAGCGGGAACTCGTACGAGCAGTACTTC
TRBV20-1	once	TRBJ1-1	-	CSARPGRKNTEAFF	TGCAGTGCTCGCCCGGGGCGGAAGAACACTGAAGCTTTCTTT
TRBV7-2	-	TRBJ2-7	TRBD1	CASSFPGQGYKQYF	TGTGCCAGCAGCTTCCCGGGACAGGGCTACAAGCAGTACTTC
TRBV19	many	TRBJ2-2	TRBD2	CASSTPTSGDFTGELFF	TGTGCCAGTAGTACCCCGACTAGCGGGGATTTTACCGGGGAGCTGTTTTTT
TRBV7-7	many	TRBJ2-5	TRBD2	CASSSSAGALETQYF	TGTGCCAGCAGCTCGTCAGCGGGGGCCTTGGAGACCCAGTACTTC
TRBV11-2	-	TRBJ1-6	TRBD1	CASRGQTVNSPPHF	TGTGCCAGCAGGGGACAGACGGTTAATTCACCCCCCCACTTT
TRBV29-1	many	TRBJ2-5	-	CSVPSMGETQYF	TGCAGCGTCCCCTCAATGGGAGAGACCCAGTACTTC
TRBV9	-	TRBJ2-3	TRBD2	CASSGPGGASGFTDTQYF	TGTGCCAGCAGTGGCCCGGGTGGGGCTAGCGGTTTCACAGATACGCAGTATTTT
TRBV3-1	many	TRBJ1-2	-	CASSQDDRGYTF	TGTGCCAGCAGCCAAGACGACCGGGGCTACACCTTC
TRBV7-2	-	TRBJ2-5	-	CASSALASETQYF	TGTGCCAGCAGCGCACTAGCTTCTGAGACCCAGTACTTC
TRBV7-2	-	TRBJ1-3	-	CASSFQGLLVGNTIYF	TGTGCCAGCAGCTTCCAGGGGCTATTGGTCGGAAACACCATATATTTT
TRBV20-1	-	TRBJ1-5	-	CSAIKAGSPNQPQHF	TGCAGTGCTATTAAGGCAGGGAGCCCCAATCAGCCCCAGCATTTT
TRBV7-8	many	TRBJ1-5	-	CASSLWAGSNQPQHF	TGTGCCAGCAGCTTATGGGCAGGGAGCAATCAGCCCCAGCATTTT
TRBV29-1	-	TRBJ2-7	-	CSQGSDPTYEQYF	TGCAGCCAAGGTTCCGACCCGACCTACGAGCAGTACTTC
TRBV4-1	-	TRBJ1-5	-	CASSHGQKPGPQHF	TGCGCCAGCAGCCACGGACAGAAACCTGGGCCCCAGCATTTT
TRBV6-1	few	TRBJ2-2	-	CASTSGTGELFF	TGTGCCAGCACGTCAGGGACCGGGGAGCTGTTTTTT
TRBV29-1	-	TRBJ1-5	-	CSVERVKETQHF	TGCAGCGTTGAGCGAGTTAAGGAGACCCAGCATTTT
TRBV5-5	few	TRBJ1-5	-	CASSLQAGQGKPQHF	TGTGCCAGCAGCTTGCAGGCAGGGCAAGGGAAGCCCCAGCATTTT
TRBV10-3	-	TRBJ1-2	-	CAISGGRGLYGYTF	TGTGCCATCAGTGGCGGCAGGGGCCTCTATGGCTACACCTTC
TRBV24-1	many	TRBJ2-5	-	CATQKVGLETQYF	TGTGCCACCCAGAAGGTGGGGTTGGAGACCCAGTACTTC
TRBV7-2	many	TRBJ2-7	-	CASTIQAVAYEQYF	TGTGCCAGCACCATACAGGCGGTGGCTTACGAGCAGTACTTC
TRBV10-3	-	TRBJ1-4	TRBD1	CATGTGAGEKLFF	TGTGCCACGGGGACAGGGGCGGGAGAAAAACTGTTTTTT
TRBV10-3	-	TRBJ2-2	TRBD2	CASSYNLGWLAGGPTGELFF	TGTGCCAGCAGTTACAATTTGGGGTGGCTAGCGGGGGGGCCTACTGGGGAGCTGTTTTTT
TRBV6-2/TRBV6-3	many	TRBJ1-2	TRBD1	CASRPGQGAQGYTF	TGTGCCAGCAGACCCGGACAGGGGGCTCAAGGCTACACCTTC
TRBV20-1	-	TRBJ2-5	-	CSASLRAPSNQPQYF	TGCAGTGCCAGTCTCAGGGCACCGAGCAATCAGCCCCAGTACTTC
TRBV6-1	-	TRBJ1-2	TRBD1	CASRKGQGTRGYTF	TGTGCCAGCAGGAAAGGACAGGGAACCAGGGGCTACACCTTC